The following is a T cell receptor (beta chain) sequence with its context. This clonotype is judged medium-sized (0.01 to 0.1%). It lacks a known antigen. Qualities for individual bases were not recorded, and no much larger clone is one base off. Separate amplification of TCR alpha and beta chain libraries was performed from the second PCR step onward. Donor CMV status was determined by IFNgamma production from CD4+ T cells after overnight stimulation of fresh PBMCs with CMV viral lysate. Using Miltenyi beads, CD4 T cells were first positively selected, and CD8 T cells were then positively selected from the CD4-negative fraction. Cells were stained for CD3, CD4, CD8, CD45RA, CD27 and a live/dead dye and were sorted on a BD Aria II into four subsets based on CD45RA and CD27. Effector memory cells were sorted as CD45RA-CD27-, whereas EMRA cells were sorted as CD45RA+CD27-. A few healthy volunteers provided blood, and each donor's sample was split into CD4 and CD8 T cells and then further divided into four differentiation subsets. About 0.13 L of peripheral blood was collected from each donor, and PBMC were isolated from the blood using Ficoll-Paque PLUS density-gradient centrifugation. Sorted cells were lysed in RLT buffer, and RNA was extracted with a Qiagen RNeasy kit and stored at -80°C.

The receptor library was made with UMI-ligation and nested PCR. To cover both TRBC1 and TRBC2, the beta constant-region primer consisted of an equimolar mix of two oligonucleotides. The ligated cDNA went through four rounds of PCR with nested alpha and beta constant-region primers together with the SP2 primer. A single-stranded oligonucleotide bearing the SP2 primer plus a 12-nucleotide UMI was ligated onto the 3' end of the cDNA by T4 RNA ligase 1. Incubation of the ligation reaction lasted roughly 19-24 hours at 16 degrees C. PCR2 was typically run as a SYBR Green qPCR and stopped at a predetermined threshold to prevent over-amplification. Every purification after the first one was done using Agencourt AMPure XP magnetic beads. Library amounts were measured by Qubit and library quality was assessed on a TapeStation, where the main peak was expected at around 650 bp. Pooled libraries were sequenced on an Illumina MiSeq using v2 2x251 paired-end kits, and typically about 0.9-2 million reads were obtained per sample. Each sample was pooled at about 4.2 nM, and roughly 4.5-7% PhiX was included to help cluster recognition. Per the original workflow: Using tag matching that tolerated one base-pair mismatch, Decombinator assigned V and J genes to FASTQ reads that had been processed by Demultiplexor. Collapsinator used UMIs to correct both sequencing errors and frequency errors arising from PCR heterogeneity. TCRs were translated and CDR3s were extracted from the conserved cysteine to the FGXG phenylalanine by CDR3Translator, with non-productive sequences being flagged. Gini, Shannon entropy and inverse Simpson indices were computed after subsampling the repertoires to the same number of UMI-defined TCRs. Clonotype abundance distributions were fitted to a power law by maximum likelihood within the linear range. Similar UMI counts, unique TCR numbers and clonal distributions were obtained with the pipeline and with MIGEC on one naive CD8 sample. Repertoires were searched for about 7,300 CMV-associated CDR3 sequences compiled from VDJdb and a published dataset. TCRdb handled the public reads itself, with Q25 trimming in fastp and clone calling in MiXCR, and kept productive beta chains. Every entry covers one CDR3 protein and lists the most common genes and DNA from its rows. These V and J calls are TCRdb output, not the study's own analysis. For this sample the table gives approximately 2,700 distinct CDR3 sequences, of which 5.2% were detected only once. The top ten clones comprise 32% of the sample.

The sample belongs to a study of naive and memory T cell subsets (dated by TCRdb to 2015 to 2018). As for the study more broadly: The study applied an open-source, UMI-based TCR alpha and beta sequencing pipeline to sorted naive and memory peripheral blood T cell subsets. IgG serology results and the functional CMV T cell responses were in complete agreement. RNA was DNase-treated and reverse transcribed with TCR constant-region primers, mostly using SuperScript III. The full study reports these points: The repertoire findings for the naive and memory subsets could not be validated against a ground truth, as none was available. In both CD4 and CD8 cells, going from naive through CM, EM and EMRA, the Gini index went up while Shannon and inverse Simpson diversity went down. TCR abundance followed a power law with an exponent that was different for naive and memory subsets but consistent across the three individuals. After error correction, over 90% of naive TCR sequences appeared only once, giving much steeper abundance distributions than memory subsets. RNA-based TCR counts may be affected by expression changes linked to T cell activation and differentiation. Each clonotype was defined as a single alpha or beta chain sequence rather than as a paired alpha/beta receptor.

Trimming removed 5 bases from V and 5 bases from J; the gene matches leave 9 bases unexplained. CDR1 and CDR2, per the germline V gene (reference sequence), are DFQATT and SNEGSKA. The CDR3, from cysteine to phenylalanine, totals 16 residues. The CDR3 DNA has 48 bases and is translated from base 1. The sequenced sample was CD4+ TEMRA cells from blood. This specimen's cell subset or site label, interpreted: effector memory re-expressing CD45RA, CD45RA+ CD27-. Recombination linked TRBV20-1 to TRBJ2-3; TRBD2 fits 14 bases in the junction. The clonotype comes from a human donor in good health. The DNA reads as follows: TGCAGTGCTCCTCGACTAGCGGGAGGGCCAAGAGATACGCAGTATTTT. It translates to CSAPRLAGGPRDTQYF.